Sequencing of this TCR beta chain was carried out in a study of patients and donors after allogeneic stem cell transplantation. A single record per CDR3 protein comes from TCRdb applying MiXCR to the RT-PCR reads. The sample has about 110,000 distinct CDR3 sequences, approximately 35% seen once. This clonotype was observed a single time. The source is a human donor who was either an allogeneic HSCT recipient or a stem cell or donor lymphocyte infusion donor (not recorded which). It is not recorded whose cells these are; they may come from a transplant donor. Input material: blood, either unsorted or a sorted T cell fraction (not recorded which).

CDR3 sequence (DNA): TGTGCCAGCAGCTTCCGGGACAGGGTTCCCAAAAACATTCAGTACTTC. Translation gives CASSFRDRVPKNIQYF. The chain links TRBV7-2 to TRBJ2-4; 9 bases align to TRBD1. The V gene's germline CDR1 is SGHTA and CDR2 FQGNSA. CDR3 length: 16 amino acids. V lost 3 bases and J lost 2; bases outside the gene matches: 5. The full variable domain, its missing parts supplied by reference TRBV7-2 and TRBJ2-4, is GAGVSQSPSNKVTEKGKDVELRCDPISGHTALYWYRQSLGQGLEFLIYFQGNSAPDKSGLPSDRFSAERTGGSVSTLTIQRTQQEDSAVYLCASSFRDRVPKNIQYFGAGTRLSVL.